This T cell receptor beta chain was retrieved from a study of human T cells and chemical hapten exposure. Points from the study as a whole: There was a positive correlation between PT1 expanded TCR counts and patch test score.

This clonotype was recorded a few times. Its antigen remains unknown. Between the trimmed V and J ends, which lost 5 bases and 5 bases, there was a span of 16 bases. CDR1 and CDR2 from the germline V gene are MNHEY and SVGAGI. The length of the CDR3 is 14 residues. Time point described: patch test 1, 2 weeks after DPC sensitization. Stated treatment: therapeutic diphenylcyclopropenone sensitization with weekly scalp DPC. TCRdb reprocessed the RACE reads with MiXCR, giving one entry per CDR3 protein. The sample includes about 380,000 distinct CDR3 sequences, more than 4.5% of them seen just once. The sequenced sample was whole blood, obtained in connection with sensitization to the hapten diphenylcyclopropenone (DPC). The receptor's source is a woman between 45 and 60 years old with alopecia areata. Some clones in this sample may be carry-over from other donors' samples. The V and J genes are TRBV6-5 and TRBJ2-7, with D perhaps matching TRBD1 (7 bases). The CDR3 loop is CASSRQGGVDEQYF. The CDR3 DNA is TGTGCCAGCAGTCGACAGGGAGGCGTCGACGAGCAGTACTTC.